This entry lists 25 T cell receptor beta chains sequenced from one sample in a study of T cells in Graves' hyperthyroidism and ophthalmopathy. What was amplified from RNA transcripts were TCR beta CDR3 regions. A first-round RT-PCR of the TCR CDR3 used the HTBI primer set. TCRdb reprocessed the multiplex PCR reads via MiXCR and lists one record per CDR3 protein. Of roughly 500,000 distinct CDR3 sequences listed, about 15% are singletons. The sequencing sample was made of blood. Source of these receptors: a woman aged 30 to 39 with Graves' hyperthyroidism that later progressed to Graves' ophthalmopathy.

Notes on this clonotype: This sequence may be a read error, since a much larger clone differs from it by one base. The chain joins TRBV30 to TRBJ2-3, with TRBD1 as a possible D gene (6 bases). The ends were cut back, 2 bases at V and 5 bases at J, with 14 bases in the middle. CDR1 GTSNPN and CDR2 SVGIG come from the germline V gene (reference sequence). This CDR3 has 14 residues. The CDR3 region is CAWSPGIGGDTQYF. Written as DNA, the CDR3 is TGTGCCTGGAGTCCCGGGATAGGGGGAGATACGCAGTATTTT.

This clonotype was counted only a few times. The chain links TRBV28 to TRBJ2-7; 12 positions agree with TRBD2. CDR3 length: 15 residues. Germline V gene sequence: CDR1 MDHEN, CDR2 SYDVKM. V lost 4 bases, J lost 3 bases, and 4 bases stayed unmatched. The CDR3 loop is CASSSLAGGFYEQYF. CDR3 nucleotide sequence: TGTGCCAGCAGTTCCCTAGCGGGAGGGTTCTACGAGCAGTACTTC.

The sample holds many counts of this clonotype. The chain is built from TRBV7-9 and TRBJ2-2; TRBD1 matches at 8 bases. This CDR3 is built from 14 residues. CDR1 SEHNR and CDR2 FQNEAQ come from the germline V gene (reference sequence). V trimming: 3 bases; J trimming: 4 bases; junction bases outside the gene matches: 1. CDR3 region: CASSFTGGTGELFF. In DNA form, the CDR3 reads TGTGCCAGCAGCTTCACAGGGGGCACCGGGGAGCTGTTTTTT.

This clonotype was detected ten times or more. This chain links TRBV19 with TRBJ1-2, with D unresolved. The ends were cut back, 1 base at V and 2 bases at J, with 8 bases in the middle. This CDR3 has 14 residues. Germline V lookup: CDR1 LNHDA, CDR2 SQIVND (reference sequence). The CDR3 nucleotides read TGTGCCAGTAGTATAGGCGGGATGAACTATGGCTACACCTTC. This gives the protein CASSIGGMNYGYTF.

This clonotype showed up many times. The CDR3 here is CASSFRQGDGYTF. The CDR3 DNA is TGCGCCAGCAGCTTCCGACAGGGAGATGGCTACACCTTC. This chain uses TRBV5-1 with TRBJ1-2; 7 nucleotides line up with TRBD1. The CDR3 is made up of 13 amino acids. V shed 2 bases and J 6 bases; nucleotides not matched to a gene: 4. Germline V gene lookup returns CDR1 SGHRS and CDR2 YFSETQ.

This clonotype has at least ten counts. J is TRBJ2-2 and V is TRBV4-2, with D hard to call. Trimming removed 1 base at V and 5 bases at J, with 11 bases between. Germline CDR1 LGHNA, CDR2 YNFKEQ. The CDR3 contains 15 residues. The CDR3 DNA is TGTGCCAGCAGCCAAGTTGGAGATCATACCGGGGAGCTGTTTTTT. Protein sequence: CASSQVGDHTGELFF.

The chain joins TRBV3-1 to TRBJ2-1, with 13 bases lining up with TRBD2. V was clipped by 4 bases and J by 3 bases; unmatched bases: 3. Germline CDR1 reads LGHDT; CDR2 reads YNNKEL (reference sequence). CDR3 size: 16 residues. CDR3 in DNA: TGTGCCAGCAGCCTCGGGACTAGCGGGGACTACAATGAGCAGTTCTTC. It yields the protein CASSLGTSGDYNEQFF.

This clonotype was recorded many times. CDR3 amino acids: CASSLTGQDNQPQHF. The DNA for the CDR3 is TGTGCCAGCAGCTTAACGGGACAGGACAATCAGCCCCAGCATTTT. V and J are TRBV7-8 and TRBJ1-5; TRBD1 agrees at 8 bases. Germline CDR1 is SGHVS and CDR2 is FQNEAQ. CDR3 length equals 15 residues. Trimming removed 2 bases from V and 3 bases from J; junction bases left unmatched: 3.

This clonotype was detected only once. The chain links TRBV6-1 to TRBJ2-1; D not certain. V dropped 10 bases and J dropped 5 bases, with 18 bases sitting between them. Germline CDR1 MNHNS, CDR2 SASEGT. The CDR3 has 14 residues. The CDR3 reads CATIGSWGNNEQFF. CDR3 bases: TGTGCCACCATCGGCTCTTGGGGTAACAATGAGCAGTTCTTC.

This clonotype was counted ten times or more. J is TRBJ2-7 and V is TRBV27, with 7 bases lining up with TRBD1. CDR3 length equals 14 residues. Germline-derived CDR1 and CDR2 are MNHEY and SMNVEV (reference sequence). The J segment lost 2 bases and the V segment lost 2 bases, leaving 3 bases of the junction unmatched. CDR3 loop: CASSLDRAAYEQYF. For the CDR3, the DNA is TGTGCCAGCAGTTTAGACAGGGCAGCCTACGAGCAGTACTTC.

There are a few counts of this clonotype. V gene TRBV6-1 combines with J gene TRBJ2-1, with 10 bases identical to TRBD2. In germline, CDR1 is MNHNS, CDR2 SASEGT. CDR3 length: 12 amino acids. V shed 6 bases, J shed 13 bases, and the junction held 6 bases outside the gene matches. This chain's CDR3 is CASRPTSGIQFF. The CDR3 DNA sequence: TGTGCCAGCAGGCCTACTAGCGGGATTCAGTTCTTC.

This clonotype was recorded at least ten times. This chain connects TRBV15 to TRBJ2-1; perhaps TRBD2 as D (6 bases). Germline V lookup: CDR1 LNHNV, CDR2 YYDKDF (reference sequence). This CDR3 has 14 amino acids. V was cut by 0 bases and J by 7 bases, with 10 bases left in between. The CDR3 region has the DNA TGTGCCACCAGCAGAGATGGGGGGTTTAATGAGCAGTTCTTC. It encodes CATSRDGGFNEQFF.

This clonotype was found many times. For the CDR3, the DNA is TGTGCCACCAGTGACCGACTTAAGGACACCGGGGAGCTGTTTTTT. It translates to CATSDRLKDTGELFF. This rearrangement joins TRBV24-1 to TRBJ2-2; D not certain. The CDR3 sequence is 15 residues long. Trimming pared 4 bases from V and 3 bases from J, leaving 11 bases between. Germline V gene data show CDR1 as KGHDR and CDR2 as SFDVKD.

This clonotype was seen ten or more times. V and J are TRBV3-1 and TRBJ2-7; TRBD2 matches at 10 bases. CDR3 length: 16 amino acids. In germline, CDR1 is LGHDT, CDR2 YNNKEL (reference sequence). V gave up 5 bases and J gave up 5 bases; unmatched junction bases: 12. The CDR3 bases are TGTGCCAGCAGCTCTATCCTAGCGGGAGATCTAAACGAGCAGTACTTC. It translates to CASSSILAGDLNEQYF.

This clonotype showed up many times. V and J are TRBV2 and TRBJ2-1; TRBD2 is a possible D gene (6 bases). The germline CDR1 and CDR2 sequences are SNHLY and FYNNEI. Trimming left V 2 bases short and J 10 bases short, with 18 bases between. This CDR3 comprises 15 residues. CDR3 DNA: TGTGCCAGCAGTGAAATAGGCCAGGACTACGGCGAGCAGTTCTTC. Translated: CASSEIGQDYGEQFF. Combining the CDR3 with reference TRBV2 and TRBJ2-1 gives the whole variable domain EPEVTQTPSHQVTQMGQEVILRCVPISNHLYFYWYRQILGQKVEFLVSFYNNEISEKSEIFDDQFSVERPDGSNFTLKIRSTKLEDSAMYFCASSEIGQDYGEQFFGPGTRLTVL.

This clonotype was counted at least ten times. The chain employs TRBV6-1 and TRBJ2-7; D is possibly TRBD2 (5 bases). CDR3 length equals 15 residues. Trimming left V 0 bases short and J 1 base short, with 10 bases between. The germline V gene encodes CDR1 MNHNS and CDR2 SASEGT. The CDR3 coding sequence is TGTGCCAGCAGTGAAGCAACTAGTGTTTCCTACGAGCAGTACTTC. Translated: CASSEATSVSYEQYF.

This chain uses TRBV20-1 with TRBJ2-3; 9 nucleotides align to TRBD2. Germline V lookup: CDR1 DFQATT, CDR2 SNEGSKA (reference sequence). J lost 5 bases, V lost 1 base, and 7 bases had no gene match. The CDR3 runs to 15 residues. The CDR3 DNA reads TGCAGTGCTAGAGGGGTTAGCGGGAGAGGAGATACGCAGTATTTT. Its translation: CSARGVSGRGDTQYF.

At least ten counts were recorded for this clonotype. The rearrangement links TRBV20-1 to TRBJ2-3; TRBD2 matches 12 bases. Germline values: CDR1 DFQATT, CDR2 SNEGSKA (reference sequence). The ends lost 6 bases at V and 2 bases at J; junction bases unmatched: 9. CDR3 length: 16 residues. The CDR3 protein is CSAQDSSGRATDTQYF. The DNA for the CDR3 is TGCAGTGCCCAAGATTCTAGCGGGAGGGCCACAGATACGCAGTATTTT.

This chain connects TRBV4-3 to TRBJ2-1; D is possibly TRBD1 (6 bases). Trimming took 1 base from V and 5 from J, leaving 12 bases between them. CDR1 is LGHNA, CDR2 YSLEER, per germline. The CDR3 contains 15 residues. The CDR3 loop reads CASSQGLGADNEQFF. Here the CDR3 DNA reads TGCGCCAGCAGCCAAGGCTTGGGGGCGGACAATGAGCAGTTCTTC.

Notes on this clonotype: It may be a read error: a sequence one base away is much more abundant. This chain uses TRBV20-1 with TRBJ2-5; D is possibly TRBD1 (6 bases). The germline gives CDR1 DFQATT, CDR2 SNEGSKA (reference sequence). The CDR3 totals 15 residues. CDR3 amino acids: CSAAIGTMGQETRYF. The CDR3 DNA reads TGCAGTGCTGCTATCGGGACAATGGGACAAGAGACCCGGTACTTC.

About this clonotype itself: Being one base from a much bigger clone, this may be a read error. This sequence joins TRBV12-5 and TRBJ2-7; unclear D gene. CDR3 length: 12 residues. Germline assignment: CDR1 LGHNT and CDR2 FRNRAP. Deletions cut 4 bases from V and 7 bases from J, with 11 bases between. The CDR3 region is CASGSHLGEQYF. The DNA for the CDR3 is TGTGCTAGTGGTTCGCACCTCGGAGAGCAGTACTTC. Full variable domain (rest looked up from reference TRBV12-5 and TRBJ2-7): DARVTQTPRHKVTEMGQEVTMRCQPILGHNTVFWYRQTMMQGLELLAYFRNRAPLDDSGMPKDRFSAEMPDATLATLKIQPSEPRDSAVYFCASGSHLGEQYFGPGTRLTVT.

This clonotype was recorded a few times. The V gene is TRBV5-1, the J gene TRBJ2-2; no clear D gene. V was clipped by 1 base and J by 3 bases, with 13 bases between them. There are 16 residues in the CDR3. Looked up from germline, CDR1 is SGHRS and CDR2 is YFSETQ. In DNA form, the CDR3 reads TGCGCCAGCAGCTTGACTGCCAAAACCTACACCGGGGAGCTGTTTTTT. This gives the protein CASSLTAKTYTGELFF.

This chain links TRBV9 with TRBJ2-2; the match to TRBD1 covers 11 bases. CDR3 length: 14 amino acids. Germline V gene lookup returns CDR1 SGDLS and CDR2 YYNGEE. V shed 10 bases and J 4 bases; nucleotides not matched to a gene: 6. CDR3 sequence (DNA): TGTGCCGGAGGACAGGGGGCAGGCACCGGGGAGCTGTTTTTT. Translated: CAGGQGAGTGELFF.

This clonotype showed up many times. The chain recombines TRBV2 with TRBJ2-1, with D possibly matching TRBD2 (5 bases). The CDR3 consists of 12 residues. The germline gives CDR1 SNHLY, CDR2 FYNNEI. The V and J ends lost 6 bases and 6 bases respectively, with 9 bases between them. This chain's CDR3 is CASSGDSNEQFF. CDR3 bases: TGTGCCAGCAGCGGGGATTCCAATGAGCAGTTCTTC.

Many counts were recorded for this clonotype. The rearrangement joins TRBV7-2 to TRBJ1-2; 7 bases fit TRBD1. The V gene end was trimmed by 2 bases and the J gene end by 6 bases; junction bases not matched to a gene: 6. Per the germline V gene, CDR1 is SGHTA and CDR2 is FQGNSA. The length of the CDR3 is 14 residues. The CDR3 DNA reads TGTGCCAGCAGCTTAATAGGGGGCGGGAATGGCTACACCTTC. Its translation is CASSLIGGGNGYTF.